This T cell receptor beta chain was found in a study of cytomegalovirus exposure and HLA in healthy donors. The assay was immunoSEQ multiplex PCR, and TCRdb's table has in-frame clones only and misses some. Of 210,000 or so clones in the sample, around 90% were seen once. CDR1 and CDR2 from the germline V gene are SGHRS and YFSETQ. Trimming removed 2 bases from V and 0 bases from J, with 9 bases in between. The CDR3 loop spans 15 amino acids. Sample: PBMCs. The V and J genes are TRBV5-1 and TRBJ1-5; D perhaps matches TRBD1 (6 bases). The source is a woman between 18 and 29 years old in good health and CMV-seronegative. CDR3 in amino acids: CASSLGGISNQPQHF. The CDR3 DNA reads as TGCGCCAGCAGCTTAGGGGGTATTAGCAATCAGCCCCAGCATTTT. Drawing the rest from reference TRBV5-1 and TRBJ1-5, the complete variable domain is KAGVTQTPRYLIKTRGQQVTLSCSPISGHRSVSWYQQTPGQGLQFLFEYFSETQRNKGNFPGRFSGRQFSNSRSEMNVSTLELGDSALYLCASSLGGISNQPQHFGDGTRLSIL.